Reported below is one TCR beta chain. Its antigen is undetermined. The sample originates from a study of early T cells in non-severe SARS-CoV-2 infection. TCRdb itself ran the 5' RACE reads through MiXCR, one entry per CDR3 protein. The sample records around 62,000 distinct CDR3 sequences, under 15% being singletons. Per the germline V gene, CDR1 is SGHNT and CDR2 is YENEEA. V lost 9 bases to trimming and J lost 5 bases, with 10 bases between them. The CDR3 has 11 residues. Study findings and constraints: Anti-spike CD8 responses were favored by VDJdb matching, which missed private and CD4 specificities.

Sequencing was done on a sample of whole blood. The TCR originated in an adult who was a healthcare worker with PCR-confirmed SARS-CoV-2 infection or an uninfected control (not recorded which). The rearrangement links TRBV11-3 to TRBJ1-1, with D uncertain. This chain's CDR3 is CARTFGTEAFF. CDR3 DNA sequence: TGTGCCAGGACTTTCGGGACTGAAGCTTTCTTT.